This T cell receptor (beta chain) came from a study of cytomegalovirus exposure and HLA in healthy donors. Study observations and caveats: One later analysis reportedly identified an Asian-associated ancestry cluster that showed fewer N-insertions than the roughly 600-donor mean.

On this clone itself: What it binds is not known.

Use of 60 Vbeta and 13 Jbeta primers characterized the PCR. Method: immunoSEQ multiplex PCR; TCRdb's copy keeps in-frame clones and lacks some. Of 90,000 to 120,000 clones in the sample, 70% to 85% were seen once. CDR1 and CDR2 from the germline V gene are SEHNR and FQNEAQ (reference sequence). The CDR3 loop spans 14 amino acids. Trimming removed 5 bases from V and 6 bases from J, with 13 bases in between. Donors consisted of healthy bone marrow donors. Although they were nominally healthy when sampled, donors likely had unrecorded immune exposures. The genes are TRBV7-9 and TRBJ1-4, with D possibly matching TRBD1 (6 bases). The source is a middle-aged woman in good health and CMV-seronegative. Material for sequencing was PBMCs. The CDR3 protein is CASSEGGRDEKLFF. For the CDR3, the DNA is TGTGCCAGCAGCGAGGGGGGGCGGGATGAAAAACTGTTTTTT.